A selection of T cell receptor beta chains follows, all from one sample in a study of cytomegalovirus exposure and HLA in healthy donors. TCRdb's copy holds only in-frame clones and misses some; the assay was immunoSEQ multiplex PCR. The repertoire table contains about 210,000 clones. Sample: PBMCs. These receptors were collected from a woman aged 25 to 39 in good health and CMV-seropositive. CDR3s include the opening cysteine and the closing phenylalanine or tryptophan. D genes are given only for firm matches.

>TRBV11-2|TRBJ1-1|.
TGTGCCAGCAGCTTAGCTGGGGGCTCTGAAGCTTTCTTT
CASSLAGGSEAFF
>TRBV19|TRBJ1-1|.
TGTGCCAGTAGTAGGACGTCAGGGATTAACACTGAAGCTTTCTTT
CASSRTSGINTEAFF
>TRBV2|TRBJ1-2|.
TGTGCCAGCAGTGAATCGCAGGCTTATGGCTACACCTTC
CASSESQAYGYTF
>TRBV5-4|TRBJ2-3|.
TGTGCCAGCAGCTCCGGGACTGGATTCACAGATACGCAGTATTTT
CASSSGTGFTDTQYF
>TRBV2|TRBJ1-2|.
TGTGCCAGCAGGCGGGTCCCTGGGGGGGGCTACACCTTC
CASRRVPGGGYTF
>TRBV15|TRBJ2-7|.
TGTGCCACCAGCAGAAAACCTGGGGCTACCTACGAGCAGTACTTC
CATSRKPGATYEQYF
>TRBV6-6|TRBJ2-7|.
TGTGCCAGCAGCCGAACAGGGGGAGGGCACTCCTACGAGCAGTACTTC
CASSRTGGGHSYEQYF
>TRBV13|TRBJ2-7|TRBD2
TGTGCCAGCAGCCTGACGAAGACTAGCGGGAGTATCTACGAGCAGTACTTC
CASSLTKTSGSIYEQYF
>TRBV9|TRBJ2-4|TRBD2
TGTGCCAGCAGCGTAGTGGGGAGGGAGGGCATTCAGTACTTC
CASSVVGREGIQYF
>TRBV6-5|TRBJ2-2|TRBD1
TGTGCCAGCAGTGGGGGACAGGGGGAGTCCGGGGAGTTGTTTTTT
CASSGGQGESGELFF
>TRBV4-1|TRBJ1-4|.
TGCGCCAGCAGCTTTGGGACAATCAATGAAAAACTGTTTTTT
CASSFGTINEKLFF
>TRBV18|TRBJ1-1|.
TGTGCCAGCTCACCACAGGAGATATTAATGAACACTGAAGCTTTCTTT
CASSPQEILMNTEAFF
>TRBV18|TRBJ2-7|TRBD1
TGTGCCAGCTCACTGGACAGGGGCGAGCAATACTTC
CASSLDRGEQYF
>TRBV6-1|TRBJ2-7|.
TGTGCCAGCAGTGAGGAGGATGTCTACGAGCAGTACTTC
CASSEEDVYEQYF
>TRBV29-1|TRBJ1-2|.
TGCAGCGTCGCCAGAAGATTAACAGAATATGGCTACACCTTC
CSVARRLTEYGYTF
>TRBV6-1|TRBJ2-5|.
TGTGCCAGCAACCTCGTCCGGGGGACCCAGTACTTC
CASNLVRGTQYF
>TRBV4-3|TRBJ2-5|TRBD1
TGCGCCAGCAGCCCGGATTGGACAGGACCAAGACCCCAGTACTTC
CASSPDWTGPRPQYF
>TRBV9|TRBJ2-3|TRBD2
TGTGCCAGCACCAAGGGACTAGCGGGATCAGATACGCAGTATTTT
CASTKGLAGSDTQYF